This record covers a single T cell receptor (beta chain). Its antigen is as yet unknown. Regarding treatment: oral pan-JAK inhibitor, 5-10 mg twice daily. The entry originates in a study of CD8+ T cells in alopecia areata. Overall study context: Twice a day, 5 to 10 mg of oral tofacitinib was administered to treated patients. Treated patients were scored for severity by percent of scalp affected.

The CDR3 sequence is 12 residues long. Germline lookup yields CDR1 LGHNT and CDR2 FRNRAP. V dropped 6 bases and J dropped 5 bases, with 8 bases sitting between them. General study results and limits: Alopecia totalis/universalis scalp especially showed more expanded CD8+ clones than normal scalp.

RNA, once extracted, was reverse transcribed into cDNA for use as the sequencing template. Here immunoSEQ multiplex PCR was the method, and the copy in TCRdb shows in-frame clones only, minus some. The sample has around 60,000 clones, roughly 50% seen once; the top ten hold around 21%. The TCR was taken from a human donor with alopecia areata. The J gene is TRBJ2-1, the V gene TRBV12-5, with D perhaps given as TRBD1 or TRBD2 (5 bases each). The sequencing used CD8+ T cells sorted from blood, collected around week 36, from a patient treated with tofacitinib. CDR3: CASGWGNNEQFF. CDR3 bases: TGTGCTAGTGGCTGGGGGAACAATGAGCAGTTCTTC. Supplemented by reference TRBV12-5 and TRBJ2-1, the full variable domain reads DARVTQTPRHKVTEMGQEVTMRCQPILGHNTVFWYRQTMMQGLELLAYFRNRAPLDDSGMPKDRFSAEMPDATLATLKIQPSEPRDSAVYFCASGWGNNEQFFGPGTRLTVL.